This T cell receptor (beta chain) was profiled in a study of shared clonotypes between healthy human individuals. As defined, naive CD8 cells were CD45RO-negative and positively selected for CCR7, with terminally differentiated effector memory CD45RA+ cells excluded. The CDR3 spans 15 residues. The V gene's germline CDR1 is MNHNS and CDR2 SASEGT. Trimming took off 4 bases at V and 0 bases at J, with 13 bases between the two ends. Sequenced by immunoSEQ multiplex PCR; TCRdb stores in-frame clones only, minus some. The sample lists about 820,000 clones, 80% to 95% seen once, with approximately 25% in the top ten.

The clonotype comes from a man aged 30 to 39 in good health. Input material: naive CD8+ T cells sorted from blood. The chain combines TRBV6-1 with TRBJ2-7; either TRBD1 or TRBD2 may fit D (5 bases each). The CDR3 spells CASSVQAGASYEQYF. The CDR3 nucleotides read TGTGCCAGCAGTGTCCAGGCCGGGGCCTCCTACGAGCAGTACTTC.